This T cell receptor (beta chain) was obtained from a study of identical twins. Germline V gene data show CDR1 as SEHNR and CDR2 as FQNEAQ (reference sequence). This CDR3 is built from 15 residues. V was clipped by 4 bases and J by 6 bases, with 15 bases between them. Addition of a universal primer site occurred through template switching, and cDNA carried unique molecular identifiers. TCRdb processed the 5' RACE reads anew with MiXCR; each CDR3 protein has one entry. The table shows around 670,000 distinct CDR3 sequences, with roughly 6% occurring only once. This clonotype showed up many times. V usage is TRBV7-9 and J usage is TRBJ2-2, with D unresolved. Sequenced material: naive T cells sorted from blood. This receptor was obtained from a man aged 18-30 years in good health. CDR3 region: CASSSDVELAGELFF. The CDR3 DNA is TGTGCCAGCAGCTCTGATGTGGAGCTTGCCGGGGAGCTGTTTTTT. The full variable domain, rest sourced from reference TRBV7-9 and TRBJ2-2, is DTGVSQNPRHKITKRGQNVTFRCDPISEHNRLYWYRQTLGQGPEFLTYFQNEAQLEKSRLLSDRFSAERPKGSFSTLEIQRTEQGDSAMYLCASSSDVELAGELFFGEGSRLTVL.